This T cell receptor beta chain was identified during a study of cytomegalovirus exposure and HLA in healthy donors. The CDR3 totals 13 residues. Germline CDR1 SGHTA, CDR2 FQGTGA. V was trimmed by 4 bases and J by 5 bases, leaving 8 bases between them. These donors, healthy bone marrow donors, were studied. A multiplex PCR was run with 60 Vbeta primers and 13 Jbeta primers. Some clones are missing from TCRdb's copy, which holds only in-frame ones; the method was immunoSEQ multiplex PCR. The repertoire holds roughly 100,000 clones, with about 70% as singletons. This receptor was taken from a boy aged 5-17 years in good health and CMV-seronegative. This sequence joins TRBV7-3 and TRBJ2-2; D is unresolved. The sample consisted of PBMCs. CDR3 amino acids: CASSSVRTGELFF. As DNA, the CDR3 is TGTGCCAGCAGCTCGGTGCGGACCGGGGAGCTGTTTTTT.